The 10 T cell receptor beta chains below were found in one sample sequenced in a study of blood T cells in healthy people across ages. A second roughly 6 to 11 cycle PCR used barcoded and J-beta primers. TCRdb re-derived calls from the 5' RACE reads in MiXCR, one entry per CDR3 protein. The sample shows some 1,000,000 distinct CDR3 sequences, roughly 24% of them seen only once. This same sample was also taken into another study, of T cells of mothers and their children.

The sample consisted of blood. The receptors come from a girl aged 2 to 10 in good health.

The rearrangement uses TRBV6-5 and TRBJ2-5, with D perhaps matching TRBD2 (5 bases). With the DNA end fitting TRBJ2-7 better, the J assignment may be wrong. Germline CDR1 MNHEY, CDR2 SVGAGI. The CDR3 has 14 amino acids. Here the CDR3 reads CASAVLMRGNEQYF. CDR3 coding DNA: TGTGCCAGCGCTGTCCTGATGAGAGGGAACGAGCAGTACTTC.

V is TRBV20-1 and J is TRBJ1-4; TRBD1 matches 9 bases. The V and J ends lost 3 bases and 7 bases, in that order; junction bases with no gene match: 6. This CDR3 has 14 residues. In germline, CDR1 is DFQATT, CDR2 SNEGSKA (reference sequence). This CDR3 is CSASTGTGSEKLFF. DNA of the CDR3: TGCAGTGCTAGCACCGGGACAGGGAGTGAAAAACTGTTTTTT.

The gene calls are TRBV28 and TRBJ2-7, with D possibly matching TRBD2 (5 bases). Trimming stripped 2 bases from V and 5 bases from J, with 13 bases between. CDR1 MDHEN and CDR2 SYDVKM come from the germline V gene. The CDR3 extends over 14 amino acids. As DNA, the CDR3 is TGTGCCAGCAGTTTAAGACGCTACGGGGACGAGCAGTACTTC. Translated, it gives CASSLRRYGDEQYF.

This sequence joins TRBV20-1 and TRBJ1-1; a weak D match, TRBD1 (6 bases). Germline CDR1 is DFQATT and CDR2 is SNEGSKA (reference sequence). This CDR3 has 14 residues. The V end lost 5 bases, the J end lost 5 bases, and 18 bases lay between the germline ends. The CDR3 region has the DNA TGCAGTGCTCAAGGTGGGGGGGCGGATACTGAAGCTTTCTTT. Translated: CSAQGGGADTEAFF.

This chain connects TRBV7-6 to TRBJ2-2; D unclear. The CDR3 length is 15 residues. Trimming pared 6 bases from V and 5 bases from J, leaving 16 bases between. Per the germline V gene, CDR1 is SGHVS and CDR2 is FNYEAQ. The CDR3 DNA is TGTGCCAGCAGACCCGAGACCCTGAGTACCGGGGAGCTGTTTTTT. The encoded protein is CASRPETLSTGELFF.

The chain combines TRBV7-2 with TRBJ2-5; D might be TRBD1 (6 bases). This CDR3 has 13 amino acids. V was pared by 6 bases and J by 5 bases, with 13 bases between. Germline V CDR1 and CDR2: SGHTA, FQGNSA. The CDR3 sequence is CASRAPGEETQYF. CDR3 sequence (DNA): TGTGCCAGCAGGGCCCCAGGGGAGGAGACCCAGTACTTC.

This clonotype has only one observation. The CDR3 reads CSASIVGVTDTQYF. The CDR3 DNA is TGCAGTGCTAGTATTGTCGGGGTCACAGATACGCAGTATTTT. The V call is TRBV20-1, the J call TRBJ2-3; TRBD2 is a possible D gene (5 bases). V was shortened by 3 bases and J by 2 bases, with 12 bases between the two germline ends. The CDR3 loop spans 14 amino acids. The germline gives CDR1 DFQATT, CDR2 SNEGSKA (reference sequence).

The V gene is TRBV10-3, the J gene TRBJ2-1; TRBD2 agrees at 11 bases. The germline gives CDR1 ENHRY, CDR2 SYGVKD. The CDR3 is 15 amino acids. V was pared by 3 bases and J by 6 bases, with 4 bases of the junction left unmatched. Here the CDR3 reads CAISDWLAGGNEQFF. The CDR3 DNA sequence: TGTGCCATCAGTGACTGGCTAGCGGGAGGCAATGAGCAGTTCTTC.

The table lists this clonotype with a few counts. This chain joins TRBV5-8 and TRBJ2-5; TRBD1 is a possible D gene (5 bases). The germline CDR1 and CDR2 sequences are SGHTS and YDEGEE. The germline V and J ends were trimmed by 4 bases and 4 bases, with 17 bases remaining between them. The CDR3 is 15 residues long. CDR3 loop: CASSRPREGRETQYF. CDR3 DNA: TGTGCCAGCAGCCGGCCCAGGGAAGGTAGAGAGACCCAGTACTTC.

The chain links TRBV6-2 or TRBV6-3 to TRBJ1-4, with a weak D call TRBD1 (6 bases). The length of the CDR3 is 11 residues. Germline V gives CDR1 MNHEY, CDR2 SVGEGT. V was shortened by 4 bases and J by 15 bases, with 12 bases between the two germline ends. CDR3 sequence (DNA): TGTGCCAGCAGTTCGGAACAGGGAGTGTTTTTT. This codes for CASSSEQGVFF.